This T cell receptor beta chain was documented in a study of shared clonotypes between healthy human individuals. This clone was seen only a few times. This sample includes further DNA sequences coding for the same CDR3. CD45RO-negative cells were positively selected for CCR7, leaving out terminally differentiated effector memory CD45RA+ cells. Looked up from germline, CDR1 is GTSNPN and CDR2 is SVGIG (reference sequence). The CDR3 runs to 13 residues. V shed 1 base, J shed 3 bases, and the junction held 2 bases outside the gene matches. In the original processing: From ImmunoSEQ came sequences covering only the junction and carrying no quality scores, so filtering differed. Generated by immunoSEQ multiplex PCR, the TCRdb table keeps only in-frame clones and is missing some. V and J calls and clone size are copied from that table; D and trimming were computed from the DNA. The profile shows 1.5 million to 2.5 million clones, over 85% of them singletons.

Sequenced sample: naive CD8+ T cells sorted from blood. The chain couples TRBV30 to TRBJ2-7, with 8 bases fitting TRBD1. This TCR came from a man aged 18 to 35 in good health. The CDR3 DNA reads TGTGCCTGGAGTGCCGGACAGGGCTACGAGCAGTACTTC. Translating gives CAWSAGQGYEQYF.